Listed below are T cell receptor beta chains from one sample, sequenced in a study of control samples from healthy donors and cancer patients. Assay used: immunoSEQ multiplex PCR; TCRdb lists only in-frame clones, some missing. The sample holds tens of thousands of clones; 91% are singletons and the top ten take approximately 12%. Source material: PBMCs. The receptor set was obtained from a man over 45 with lung cancer. CDR3s include the opening cysteine and the closing phenylalanine or tryptophan. A D gene is named only where the DNA matches it firmly. A row's size may be missing; if present it is once, few, many or a size class.

V gene,D gene,J gene,clone size,CDR3 DNA,CDR3 protein
TRBV9,NA,TRBJ1-2,NA,TGTGCCAGCAGCGTAGGGGTTGGGTTAACGGAGGGCTACACCTTC,CASSVGVGLTEGYTF
TRBV28,NA,TRBJ2-5,NA,TGTGCCAGCAGTTTATCCTTTGGGGGTGGGGGAGAGACCCAGTACTTC,CASSLSFGGGGETQYF
TRBV30,TRBD1,TRBJ1-5,NA,TGTGCCTGGAGTTCTTACACAGGGGGTGGCCAGCCCCAGCATTTT,CAWSSYTGGGQPQHF
TRBV7-3,TRBD1,TRBJ1-2,once,TGTGCCAGCAGCCCTCGACAGGGTCTTGCGAAGGGCTACACCTTC,CASSPRQGLAKGYTF
TRBV11-2,NA,TRBJ2-7,NA,TGTGCCAGCAATCCGGACCGGTACTCCTACGAGCAGTACTTC,CASNPDRYSYEQYF
TRBV5-1,TRBD1,TRBJ2-7,NA,TGCGCCAGCAGCTTGGGACAGGGAAACGAGCAGTACTTC,CASSLGQGNEQYF
TRBV7-2,NA,TRBJ1-4,NA,TGTGCCAGCAGCGTTGGGCCCAATGAAAAACTGTTTTTT,CASSVGPNEKLFF
TRBV6-2/TRBV6-3,TRBD2,TRBJ2-7,NA,TGTGCCAGCAGTTACCGACGTGTAGCGGGGGGCCTCCTTTCCTACGAGCAGTACTTC,CASSYRRVAGGLLSYEQYF
TRBV2,NA,TRBJ1-2,NA,TGTGCCAGCAGTGAATCGGGCAGAATTAACTATGGCTACACCTTC,CASSESGRINYGYTF
TRBV30,NA,TRBJ1-5,NA,TGTGCCGGGGGACGCAATCAGCCCCAGCATTTT,CAGGRNQPQHF
TRBV7-2,NA,TRBJ1-4,NA,TGTGCCAGCAGCTTAGGACAGATTGCAACTAATGAAAAACTGTTTTTT,CASSLGQIATNEKLFF
TRBV29-1,TRBD1,TRBJ1-1,NA,TGCAGCGTTGAAGAGGTGGACAGGGGGAGGGCTTTCTTT,CSVEEVDRGRAFF
TRBV7-2,TRBD2,TRBJ2-3,NA,TGTGCCAGCAGCTTAAAATCAGCGGGGAGCACAGATACGCAGTATTTT,CASSLKSAGSTDTQYF